The 31 T cell receptor beta chains given below trace back to one sample, sequenced in a study of shared clonotypes between healthy human individuals. TCRdb's table, derived via immunoSEQ multiplex PCR, lists solely in-frame clones and lacks some. The sample holds roughly 2.4 million clones, 95% seen once. The sequenced sample consisted of naive CD4+ T cells sorted from blood. The subset is: CD45RA+ positively selected. The receptors derive from a man aged 18 to 30 in good health.

Only one count was recorded for this clone. The chain's CDR3 is CASSVGGEVKYF. The CDR3 nucleotides read TGTGCCAGCAGCGTAGGCGGGGAAGTCAAGTACTTC. The chain combines TRBV9 with TRBJ2-5; D is perhaps TRBD2 (6 bases). This CDR3 region has 12 residues. The germline V and J ends were trimmed by 0 bases and 12 bases, with 12 bases remaining between them. Germline assignment: CDR1 SGDLS and CDR2 YYNGEE. Variable domain in full (rest from reference TRBV9 and TRBJ2-5): DSGVTQTPKHLITATGQRVTLRCSPRSGDLSVYWYQQSLDQGLQFLIQYYNGEERAKGNILERFSAQQFPDLHSELNLSSLELGDSALYFCASSVGGEVKYFGPGTRLLVL.

CDR3 region: CASSRGQGPETQYF. For the CDR3, the DNA is TGTGCCAGCAGCCGGGGACAGGGGCCAGAGACCCAGTACTTC. The chain recombines TRBV2 with TRBJ2-5; 10 nucleotides line up with TRBD1. CDR1 and CDR2 from the germline V gene are SNHLY and FYNNEI. The CDR3 runs to 14 residues. After removal of 6 bases from V and 4 bases from J, the junction contained 5 bases not matched to a gene. Based on the CDR3 plus reference TRBV2 and TRBJ2-5, the full variable domain is EPEVTQTPSHQVTQMGQEVILRCVPISNHLYFYWYRQILGQKVEFLVSFYNNEISEKSEIFDDQFSVERPDGSNFTLKIRSTKLEDSAMYFCASSRGQGPETQYFGPGTRLLVL.

CDR3 DNA: TGCGCCAGCAGCCAAGATTTGCAAAGAGATCAGCCCCAGCATTTT. This codes for CASSQDLQRDQPQHF. V gene TRBV4-3 combines with J gene TRBJ1-5; D is undetermined. This CDR3 region has 15 residues. CDR1 and CDR2 from the germline V gene are LGHNA and YSLEER. With 0 bases removed from V and 5 bases from J, the gap between germline ends came to 11 bases.

This clone was observed a single time. The chain links TRBV5-1 to TRBJ2-7, with D maybe TRBD1 (6 bases). The germline V gene encodes CDR1 SGHRS and CDR2 YFSETQ. Trimming left V 2 bases short and J 6 bases short, with 15 bases between. This CDR3 is 14 amino acids long. The CDR3 nucleotides read TGCGCCAGCAGCTTTCAGGGGAGTAGTAGCGAGCAGTACTTC. Its protein is CASSFQGSSSEQYF.

V usage is TRBV11-1 and J usage is TRBJ2-5; TRBD1 might be the D (6 bases). V was trimmed by 5 bases and J by 4 bases, leaving 8 bases between them. This CDR3 region has 12 residues. CDR1 is SGHAT, CDR2 FQDESV, per germline (reference sequence). The CDR3 nucleotides read TGTGCCAGCAGCCAGGGGCCAGAGACCCAGTACTTC. Protein sequence: CASSQGPETQYF.

Regarding this clone: Other DNA sequences of this sample code for an identical CDR3. The genes are TRBV19 and TRBJ1-5; 8 nucleotides agree with TRBD1. This CDR3 spans 14 amino acids. CDR1 is LNHDA, CDR2 SQIVND, per germline (reference sequence). Unmatched junction bases numbered 6, after V lost 4 bases and J lost 7 bases. The CDR3 coding sequence is TGTGCCAGTAGTACAGGACAGGGTGAACAGCCCCAGCATTTT. Translating gives CASSTGQGEQPQHF.

In regard to this clone: The same CDR3 also results from other DNA sequences found in this sample. V gene TRBV5-1 combines with J gene TRBJ2-7; unclear D gene. Between the trimmed V and J ends, which lost 2 bases and 2 bases, there was a span of 5 bases. Germline CDR1 is SGHRS and CDR2 is YFSETQ. This CDR3 region has 12 residues. The DNA for the CDR3 is TGCGCCAGCAGCTTAACAGCCTACGAGCAGTACTTC. Its translation is CASSLTAYEQYF.

This chain uses TRBV4-1 with TRBJ2-2; 9 nucleotides match TRBD1. Germline V gives CDR1 MGHRA, CDR2 YSYEKL. Trimming cost V 5 bases and J 7 bases; bases outside gene matches: 8. The CDR3 runs to 15 residues. The DNA of the CDR3 is TGCGCCAGCAGCTGGGAACAGGGGGCAGGCGGGGAGCTGTTTTTT. It codes for CASSWEQGAGGELFF.

This clone was counted a single time. The chain combines TRBV27 with TRBJ2-7; D is undetermined. The V gene lost 0 bases and the J gene lost 2 bases, with 8 bases spanning the gap. The CDR3 runs 14 residues. Germline V CDR1 and CDR2: MNHEY, SMNVEV (reference sequence). The CDR3 region is CASSLSGQAYEQYF. The CDR3 bases are TGTGCCAGCAGTTTATCTGGTCAGGCCTACGAGCAGTACTTC.

This clone came up a few times. V gene TRBV5-4 combines with J gene TRBJ2-7; 8 nucleotides match TRBD2. Losses at the gene ends were 2 bases for V and 4 bases for J; bases not matched to a gene: 8. In germline, CDR1 is SGHNT, CDR2 YYREEE (reference sequence). This CDR3 spans 15 amino acids. CDR3 sequence (DNA): TGTGCCAGCAGCTTAAATAGCGGGACTAAGTACGAGCAGTACTTC. Protein sequence: CASSLNSGTKYEQYF.

V and J are TRBV10-2 and TRBJ2-2; possible D gene TRBD1, 6 bases. This CDR3 is 13 amino acids long. Trimming shortened V by 7 bases and J by 1 base, and 7 bases separated the two germline ends. The germline CDR1 and CDR2 sequences are WSHSY and SAAADI. CDR3 DNA: TGCGCCAGCACGGGACAGAACACCGGGGAGCTGTTTTTT. Its translation is CASTGQNTGELFF.

The chain recombines TRBV6-1 with TRBJ2-7; D is unresolved. Trimming took off 2 bases at V and 2 bases at J, with 10 bases between the two ends. CDR1 and CDR2 (germline): MNHNS, SASEGT. This CDR3 has 14 amino acids. CDR3 nucleotide sequence: TGTGCCAGCAGTGAAATACACGGAACCTACGAGCAGTACTTC. This codes for CASSEIHGTYEQYF.

This clone was recorded only once. The sample carries other DNA sequences with the same CDR3. The chain employs TRBV29-1 and TRBJ1-1; D is perhaps TRBD1 (5 bases). The CDR3 extends over 12 amino acids. Trimming took 3 bases from V and 8 from J, leaving 13 bases between them. Germline CDR1 and CDR2: SQVTM and ANQGSEA. The CDR3 loop is CSVDPGGTEAFF. CDR3 in DNA: TGCAGCGTTGATCCGGGGGGAACCGAAGCTTTCTTT.

The V call is TRBV7-2, the J call TRBJ1-4; unclear D gene. The CDR3 has 16 amino acids. Germline V CDR1 and CDR2: SGHTA, FQGNSA. V lost 3 bases and J lost 2, with 13 bases in between. CDR3 DNA: TGTGCCAGCAGCTTGAGCACAGCGAGCACTAATGAAAAACTGTTTTTT. This codes for CASSLSTASTNEKLFF.

V gene TRBV9 combines with J gene TRBJ2-3, with 8 bases lining up with TRBD1. V shed 5 bases and J 3 bases; nucleotides not matched to a gene: 11. Per the germline V gene, CDR1 is SGDLS and CDR2 is YYNGEE. The CDR3 is 16 residues long. This CDR3 reads CASSQGAGQGTDTQYF. In DNA, the CDR3 is TGTGCCAGCAGTCAGGGGGCCGGACAGGGAACAGATACGCAGTATTTT.

V is TRBV30 and J is TRBJ2-4; 7 bases match TRBD1. This CDR3 has 16 residues. V shed 3 bases, J shed 0 bases, and the junction held 8 bases outside the gene matches. Per germline, CDR1 GTSNPN and CDR2 SVGIG (reference sequence). Written as DNA, the CDR3 is TGTGCCTGGAGACTAGGGACAGCCCTAGCCAAAAACATTCAGTACTTC. It encodes CAWRLGTALAKNIQYF.

Remarks on this clone: Other DNA sequences of this sample code for an identical CDR3. V gene TRBV9 combines with J gene TRBJ2-3; D remains unclear. The CDR3 spans 13 residues. The germline CDR1 and CDR2 sequences are SGDLS and YYNGEE. The V and J ends lost 0 bases and 3 bases respectively, with 5 bases between them. Here the CDR3 DNA reads TGTGCCAGCAGCGTAGTGGGGACAGATACGCAGTATTTT. Translation gives CASSVVGTDTQYF.

The V and J genes are TRBV13 and TRBJ1-4; D may be TRBD1 (6 bases). The germline V and J ends were trimmed by 5 bases and 3 bases, with 22 bases remaining between them. The CDR3 length is 18 residues. Per the germline V gene, CDR1 is PRHDT and CDR2 is FYEKMQ (reference sequence). The CDR3 coding sequence is TGTGCCAGCAGCAAATCTAGGAAACAAGAGGGGGCTAATGAAAAACTGTTTTTT. It codes for CASSKSRKQEGANEKLFF.

V and J are TRBV28 and TRBJ1-2; D may be TRBD1 (6 bases). V was shortened by 4 bases and J by 4 bases, with 16 bases between the two germline ends. The germline gives CDR1 MDHEN, CDR2 SYDVKM. This CDR3 is 15 amino acids long. Here the CDR3 DNA reads TGTGCCAGCAGTTCGAACGGACAGAAGACCTATGGCTACACCTTC. Amino acid sequence: CASSSNGQKTYGYTF.

The J gene is TRBJ2-7, the V gene TRBV5-4; weak D call: TRBD2 (6 bases). The CDR3 loop spans 15 amino acids. Germline V gives CDR1 SGHNT, CDR2 YYREEE (reference sequence). The ends were cut back, 3 bases at V and 6 bases at J, with 19 bases in the middle. The DNA of the CDR3 is TGTGCCAGCAGCTCTGGAGGGCGAGCGATCATCGAGCAGTACTTC. Encoded protein: CASSSGGRAIIEQYF.

The chain uses TRBV11-3 and TRBJ1-6, with 7 bases matching TRBD1. The CDR3 is made up of 15 amino acids. The V segment lost 5 bases and the J segment 6 bases; nucleotides outside the gene matches: 7. Germline V gene data show CDR1 as SGHNT and CDR2 as YENEEA. CDR3 bases: TGTGCCAGCAGCGCCGGGACAGATAGTAATTCACCCCTCCACTTT. This encodes CASSAGTDSNSPLHF.

The chain joins TRBV28 to TRBJ2-5; 7 bases agree with TRBD1. This CDR3 comprises 15 residues. V lost 2 bases and J lost 5; bases outside the gene matches: 8. Germline V CDR1 and CDR2: MDHEN, SYDVKM. The CDR3 sequence is CASSLQEGARETQYF. The CDR3 DNA reads TGTGCCAGCAGTTTACAAGAGGGGGCGCGGGAGACCCAGTACTTC.

The rearrangement joins TRBV19 to TRBJ2-1; weak D call: TRBD2 (6 bases). Trimming took 3 bases from V and 5 from J, leaving 14 bases between them. The CDR3 is 15 amino acids. Germline V lookup: CDR1 LNHDA, CDR2 SQIVND (reference sequence). The CDR3 protein is CASSISLAINNEQFF. The CDR3 DNA sequence: TGTGCCAGTAGTATTTCACTAGCTATTAACAATGAGCAGTTCTTC.

The rearrangement uses TRBV30 and TRBJ2-1, with TRBD2 matching over 11 bases. The CDR3 spans 18 residues. The V gene end was trimmed by 7 bases and the J gene end by 5 bases; junction bases not matched to a gene: 19. Germline loops: CDR1 GTSNPN, CDR2 SVGIG (reference sequence). The CDR3 here is CAYRRGRTSGSLDNEQFF. The CDR3 coding sequence is TGTGCCTATCGCAGGGGGAGAACTAGCGGGAGTCTCGACAATGAGCAGTTCTTC.

This clone was seen once. This rearrangement joins TRBV5-1 to TRBJ2-3; D unresolved. The V and J ends lost 4 bases and 0 bases respectively, with 9 bases between them. Germline assignment: CDR1 SGHRS and CDR2 YFSETQ. The CDR3 extends over 14 amino acids. The CDR3 DNA reads as TGCGCCAGCAGCCCGGAAACTAGCACAGATACGCAGTATTTT. Translating gives CASSPETSTDTQYF.

Comment on this clone: The same CDR3 can be traced to other DNA sequences in this sample. This chain links TRBV5-1 with TRBJ2-7; D perhaps matches TRBD1 (5 bases). This CDR3 is built from 14 residues. Per the germline V gene, CDR1 is SGHRS and CDR2 is YFSETQ. V was cut by 0 bases and J by 3 bases, with 10 bases left in between. CDR3 region: CASSLATGNYEQYF. CDR3 DNA: TGCGCCAGCAGCTTGGCTACAGGAAACTACGAGCAGTACTTC.

The chain links TRBV19 to TRBJ2-3, with 15 bases lining up with TRBD2. V shed 3 bases and J 1 base; nucleotides not matched to a gene: 5. Germline assignment: CDR1 LNHDA and CDR2 SQIVND (reference sequence). The CDR3 is 18 amino acids. The CDR3 here is CASSIGLAGGRGTDTQYF. CDR3 bases: TGTGCCAGTAGTATTGGACTAGCGGGGGGGCGGGGCACAGATACGCAGTATTTT.

The chain uses TRBV30 and TRBJ1-4; a possible D gene is TRBD1 (5 bases). The CDR3 runs to 13 residues. V was clipped by 3 bases and J by 7 bases, with 12 bases between them. The germline CDR1 and CDR2 sequences are GTSNPN and SVGIG (reference sequence). CDR3 in DNA: TGTGCCTGGAGGATAGGGCAGGGTGAAAAACTGTTTTTT. The encoded protein is CAWRIGQGEKLFF.

J is TRBJ2-1 and V is TRBV6-1; 11 nucleotides align to TRBD2. The V and J ends lost 7 bases and 7 bases, in that order; junction bases with no gene match: 9. The CDR3 length is 15 residues. Germline CDR1 MNHNS, CDR2 SASEGT. CDR3 sequence: CASTALAGDWNEQFF. The CDR3 DNA reads as TGTGCCAGCACTGCACTAGCGGGGGATTGGAATGAGCAGTTCTTC.

This clone has a single count. The V call is TRBV30, the J call TRBJ2-7; 7 bases align to TRBD1. The trim removed 0 bases at V and 12 bases at J, leaving 5 bases unmatched. Germline V gives CDR1 GTSNPN, CDR2 SVGIG (reference sequence). The CDR3 extends over 11 amino acids. DNA of the CDR3: TGTGCCTGGAGTGTACAGGGGTTGATGTACTTC. Amino acid sequence: CAWSVQGLMYF.

This sequence joins TRBV6-1 and TRBJ2-5; 8 bases are shared with TRBD1. Trimming at V came to 4 bases and at J to 11 bases, leaving 9 bases not matched to a gene. The CDR3 runs to 13 residues. CDR1 and CDR2 (germline): MNHNS, SASEGT. This CDR3 is CASSGDRGREQYF. DNA for the CDR3: TGTGCCAGCAGTGGCGACAGGGGCAGGGAGCAGTACTTC.